A single sample is the source of the 7 T cell receptor beta chains below, sequenced in a study of T cell changes during pregnancy in multiple sclerosis. Clones were read by immunoSEQ multiplex PCR, and TCRdb kept only the in-frame ones, dropping some. In the table there are about 36,000 clones, about nine tenths of which are singletons. The source material was CD8+ T cells from peripheral blood mononuclear cells, sampled in the third trimester of pregnancy. Receptors originate from a female donor with multiple sclerosis, enrolled in a pregnancy study.

V and J are TRBV13 and TRBJ2-1, with D possibly being TRBD2 (6 bases). This CDR3 is 15 amino acids long. Germline V gene lookup returns CDR1 PRHDT and CDR2 FYEKMQ (reference sequence). The V end lost 2 bases, the J end lost 12 bases, and 20 bases lay between the germline ends. CDR3 in amino acids: CASSLSGLSNKGQFF. The CDR3 DNA is TGTGCCAGCAGCTTATCGGGACTCAGCAACAAGGGGCAGTTCTTC.

CDR3 loop: CASSIQGGQPQHF. The CDR3 coding sequence is TGTGCCAGTAGTATCCAGGGGGGTCAGCCCCAGCATTTT. The rearrangement links TRBV19 to TRBJ1-5, with 7 bases identical to TRBD1. Per the germline V gene, CDR1 is LNHDA and CDR2 is SQIVND (reference sequence). This CDR3 comprises 13 residues. Trimming took 3 bases from V and 6 from J; bases not matched to a gene: 2. The full variable domain, completed using reference TRBV19 and TRBJ1-5, is DGGITQSPKYLFRKEGQNVTLSCEQNLNHDAMYWYRQDPGQGLRLIYYSQIVNDFQKGDIAEGYSVSREKKESFPLTVTSAQKNPTAFYLCASSIQGGQPQHFGDGTRLSIL.

This chain uses TRBV7-9 with TRBJ1-5; D possibly corresponds to TRBD1 (6 bases). The CDR3 sequence is 15 residues long. V was trimmed by 1 base and J by 6 bases, leaving 13 bases between them. CDR1 is SEHNR and CDR2 is FQNEAQ in the germline V gene (reference sequence). The CDR3 DNA follows: TGTGCCAGCAGCTTAGGAGGTGGGGGCGGTCAGCCCCAGCATTTT. This sequence encodes CASSLGGGGGQPQHF.

This clone has only a few counts. The chain uses TRBV7-3 and TRBJ2-1; 9 nucleotides agree with TRBD2. Germline V CDR1 and CDR2: SGHTA, FQGTGA. Germline trimming cut 2 bases from V and 7 bases from J; bases unmatched to any gene: 12. This CDR3 region has 17 residues. The CDR3 DNA reads as TGTGCCAGCAGCTTAGTCGCGGGTAGCGGGGGCCTGAATGAGCAGTTCTTC. This encodes CASSLVAGSGGLNEQFF.

V is TRBV5-4 and J is TRBJ2-7, with TRBD1 as a possible D gene (6 bases). Germline CDR1 is SGHNT and CDR2 is YYREEE (reference sequence). The CDR3 consists of 14 residues. V was shortened by 0 bases and J by 3 bases, with 10 bases between the two germline ends. The CDR3 coding sequence is TGTGCCAGCAGCTTGGCGGCAGGGGTCTACGAGCAGTACTTC. It specifies CASSLAAGVYEQYF. Supplemented by reference TRBV5-4 and TRBJ2-7, the full variable domain reads ETGVTQSPTHLIKTRGQQVTLRCSSQSGHNTVSWYQQALGQGPQFIFQYYREEENGRGNFPPRFSGLQFPNYSSELNVNALELDDSALYLCASSLAAGVYEQYFGPGTRLTVT.

V and J are TRBV7-2 and TRBJ2-2, with D possibly being TRBD2 (5 bases). V lost 4 bases, J lost 6 bases, and 15 bases lay in between. Germline V gene lookup returns CDR1 SGHTA and CDR2 FQGNSA. The CDR3 covers 15 residues. In nucleotides, the CDR3 is TGTGCCAGCAGCTCGGAGGAGAATCGGCCCGGGGAGCTGTTTTTT. Translated: CASSSEENRPGELFF.

The chain joins TRBV11-2 to TRBJ2-7; 7 positions agree with TRBD1. The CDR3 is 17 residues long. J was trimmed by 2 bases and V by 1 base; bases with no gene match: 11. Per the germline V gene, CDR1 is SGHAT and CDR2 is FQNNGV. The CDR3 here is CASSLAAGGPVTYEQYF. CDR3 sequence (DNA): TGTGCCAGCAGCTTAGCGGCAGGGGGACCCGTGACCTACGAGCAGTACTTC.